These 14 T cell receptor beta chains were sequenced from one sample in a study of T cell repertoires in cytomegalovirus infection. TCRdb redid the calling of the reads with MiXCR, one entry per CDR3 protein. The sample has about 260,000 distinct CDR3 sequences, roughly 13% seen once. The specimen was PBMCs. These receptor sequences come from a human donor in good health (CMV status not recorded). Some clones in this sample may be carry-over from other donors' samples.

Ten or more counts support this clonotype. This chain uses TRBV19 with TRBJ2-5; 9 nucleotides line up with TRBD2. The CDR3 covers 16 residues. The junction had 5 bases not matched to a gene; V was cut back by 1 base and J by 2 bases. CDR1 and CDR2 (germline): LNHDA, SQIVND (reference sequence). The CDR3 nucleotides are TGTGCCAGTAGTATAGGGGGGCTAGCGGGGCAAGAGACCCAGTACTTC. Translating gives CASSIGGLAGQETQYF.

This rearrangement joins TRBV25-1 to TRBJ1-1, with D unresolved. CDR1 MGHDK and CDR2 SYGVNS come from the germline V gene. V lost 1 base to trimming and J lost 0 bases, with 9 bases between them. The CDR3 has 15 amino acids. CDR3 residues: CASSESGRLNTEAFF. The CDR3 DNA reads as TGTGCCAGCAGTGAATCGGGCAGATTGAACACTGAAGCTTTCTTT. Together with reference TRBV25-1 and TRBJ1-1, the CDR3 gives the full variable domain: EADIYQTPRYLVIGTGKKITLECSQTMGHDKMYWYQQDPGMELHLIHYSYGVNSTEKGDLSSESTVSRIRTEHFPLTLESARPSHTSQYLCASSESGRLNTEAFFGQGTRLTVV.

This clonotype was detected only a few times. V and J are TRBV23-1 and TRBJ1-2; D uncertain. TRBV23-1 is known as an ORF, though its function is uncertain. The CDR3 length is 14 residues. V lost 2 bases and J 1 base, leaving 8 bases between the germline ends. The CDR3 loop is CASSQRTDNYGYTF. The CDR3 DNA sequence: TGCGCCAGCAGTCAAAGGACGGATAACTATGGCTACACCTTC.

This clonotype appeared a few times. The genes are TRBV20-1 and TRBJ1-4; D gene uncertain. CDR1 and CDR2 from the germline V gene are DFQATT and SNEGSKA (reference sequence). V dropped 3 bases and J dropped 10 bases, with 18 bases sitting between them. The CDR3 totals 14 residues. The CDR3 bases are TGCAGTGCTAGGGCGGCCCCCCTAGGCGGAAAACTGTTTTTT. Protein product: CSARAAPLGGKLFF.

The count of this clonotype is one. The chain has TRBV6-4 and TRBJ2-3; D is perhaps TRBD1 (6 bases). This CDR3 is built from 15 residues. Per germline, CDR1 MRHNA and CDR2 SNTAGT. V was shortened by 4 bases and J by 0 bases, with 11 bases between the two germline ends. CDR3 nucleotide sequence: TGTGCCAGCAGTGCTGGACAGAAAAGCACAGATACGCAGTATTTT. Protein: CASSAGQKSTDTQYF.

This clonotype showed up just a few times. The V and J genes are TRBV6-2 or TRBV6-3 and TRBJ2-1, with D possibly being TRBD1 (5 bases). Looked up from germline, CDR1 is MNHEY and CDR2 is SVGEGT. The CDR3 is made up of 14 amino acids. With 0 bases removed from V and 4 bases from J, the gap between germline ends came to 7 bases. The CDR3 protein is CASSYSTGYNEQFF. CDR3 DNA: TGTGCCAGCAGTTACTCTACAGGATACAATGAGCAGTTCTTC.

This clonotype was recorded many times. CDR3 DNA: TGTGCCAGCAGCCAAGATGCAGGTGGGCAAGAGACCCAGTACTTC. Residues: CASSQDAGGQETQYF. V usage is TRBV4-2 and J usage is TRBJ2-5; D gene ambiguous. Germline V CDR1 and CDR2: LGHNA, YNFKEQ. V lost 0 bases and J 2 bases, leaving 10 bases between the germline ends. The CDR3 length is 15 residues.

This clonotype was counted ten times or more. The genes are TRBV7-3 and TRBJ2-1; D unresolved. Germline V gene lookup returns CDR1 SGHTA and CDR2 FQGTGA. The CDR3 runs 14 residues. Trimming removed 5 bases from V and 7 bases from J, with 15 bases in between. CDR3: CASSLNPQSNEQFF. Here the CDR3 DNA reads TGTGCCAGCAGCCTCAACCCTCAGTCGAATGAGCAGTTCTTC.

This clonotype was counted many times. This sequence joins TRBV7-3 and TRBJ2-1; the match to TRBD2 covers 7 bases. From germline, CDR1 is SGHTA and CDR2 FQGTGA. The CDR3 is 15 amino acids. Trimming cost V 1 base and J 1 base; bases outside gene matches: 1. The CDR3 reads CASSLNGRSYNEQFF. The CDR3 DNA sequence: TGTGCCAGCAGCTTAAACGGGAGGTCCTACAATGAGCAGTTCTTC.

This sequence joins TRBV7-9 and TRBJ2-3; D not certain. The ends were cut back, 5 bases at V and 4 bases at J, with 10 bases in the middle. Germline lookup yields CDR1 SEHNR and CDR2 FQNEAQ (reference sequence). This CDR3 region has 13 residues. This chain's CDR3 is CASSPNHADTQYF. The CDR3 bases are TGTGCCAGCAGCCCCAACCATGCAGATACGCAGTATTTT.

This clonotype was observed at least ten times. The V gene is TRBV7-9, the J gene TRBJ1-1; D possibly corresponds to TRBD1 (5 bases). The CDR3 is 13 residues long. V shed 3 bases and J shed 1 base, with 6 bases lying between them. Per the germline V gene, CDR1 is SEHNR and CDR2 is FQNEAQ (reference sequence). CDR3 residues: CASSFTGNTEAFF. Written as DNA, the CDR3 is TGTGCCAGCAGCTTTACAGGGAACACTGAAGCTTTCTTT.

This clonotype occurred a few times. This chain joins TRBV6-2 or TRBV6-3 and TRBJ2-7; D assignment may be TRBD1 or TRBD2 (5 bases each). Germline V gene lookup returns CDR1 MNHEY and CDR2 SVGEGT. The CDR3 length is 15 residues. V was cut by 4 bases and J by 3 bases, with 16 bases left in between. The CDR3 nucleotides are TGTGCCAGCAGTTGGGGGTCCTCTGCTTACTACGAGCAGTACTTC. Protein: CASSWGSSAYYEQYF.

This clonotype was counted ten times or more. The chain employs TRBV7-2 and TRBJ2-2; D is perhaps TRBD1 or TRBD2 (5 bases each). The CDR3 is 17 residues long. Between the trimmed V and J ends, which lost 5 bases and 0 bases, there was a span of 16 bases. Germline assignment: CDR1 SGHTA and CDR2 FQGNSA. For the CDR3, the DNA is TGTGCCAGCAGCCCCGCTGGGGGAAATGCGAACACCGGGGAGCTGTTTTTT. Translating gives CASSPAGGNANTGELFF.

The chain uses TRBV5-1 and TRBJ2-1; the D gene is possibly TRBD1 (5 bases). The V and J ends lost 8 bases and 10 bases respectively, with 28 bases between them. CDR1 is SGHRS, CDR2 YFSETQ, per germline. This CDR3 has 16 amino acids. The CDR3 DNA sequence: TGCGCCAGTACCACCTCCGGGTCCTGGGGCTATAGCGAGCAGTTCTTC. It codes for CASTTSGSWGYSEQFF.